These T cell receptor beta chains were read from a single sample in a study of response to subunit inactivated influenza vaccine. TCRdb independently ran MiXCR on the RT-PCR reads; one entry per CDR3 protein. The sample records 150,000 to 200,000 distinct CDR3 sequences, about 11% being singletons. The sequencing here drew on non-naive T cells sorted from PBMCs, taken roughly 48 days after vaccination. The receptors come from a man over 45 who received an inactivated influenza vaccine. Both conserved end residues are part of each CDR3. A D gene is named only where the DNA matches it firmly. Some rows mark clone size as missing; the rest say once, few, many or name a class of expanded clone.

>TRBJ2-1|many|NA|TRBV5-7
CAGLGMTLNEQFF
TGTGCCGGGCTAGGTATGACCTTGAATGAGCAGTTCTTC
>TRBJ2-7|NA|TRBD2|TRBV7-9
CASSLWLAGERYEQYF
TGTGCCAGCAGCTTATGGCTAGCGGGAGAGAGGTACGAGCAGTACTTC
>TRBJ2-2|NA|TRBD1|TRBV5-1
CASSLGGQGRTGELFF
TGCGCCAGCAGCTTGGGAGGACAGGGACGAACCGGGGAGCTGTTTTTT
>TRBJ2-1|few|NA|TRBV4-1
CASSQETGRTYNEQFF
TGCGCCAGCAGCCAAGAGACAGGCAGGACCTACAATGAGCAGTTCTTC
>TRBJ2-3|NA|TRBD2|TRBV4-2
CASSQGGPASGTDTQYF
TGTGCCAGCAGCCAAGGCGGGCCGGCTAGCGGGACAGATACGCAGTATTTT
>TRBJ2-7|NA|NA|TRBV27
CASGWGYEQYF
TGTGCCAGCGGATGGGGCTACGAGCAGTACTTC
>TRBJ2-5|many|NA|TRBV29-1
CSVAQETQYF
TGCAGCGTAGCACAAGAGACCCAGTACTTC
>TRBJ2-5|many|NA|TRBV14
CASSQLARKQETQYF
TGTGCCAGCAGCCAGCTAGCAAGAAAACAAGAGACCCAGTACTTC
>TRBJ2-1|many|TRBD2|TRBV5-1
CASSSGTSLNEQFF
TGCGCCAGCAGCTCCGGGACTAGTTTAAATGAGCAGTTCTTC
>TRBJ2-1|NA|NA|TRBV7-9
CASRIGGEQFF
TGTGCCAGCCGAATAGGGGGTGAGCAGTTCTTC
>TRBJ2-1|NA|TRBD2|TRBV20-1
CSADVGLAGYNEQFF
TGCAGTGCTGACGTTGGACTAGCGGGGTACAATGAGCAGTTCTTC
>TRBJ2-1|NA|NA|TRBV7-8
CASSLRGDYNEQFF
TGTGCCAGCAGCTTACGCGGAGACTACAATGAGCAGTTCTTC
>TRBJ2-2|NA|NA|TRBV6-2/TRBV6-3
CASRPGGNTGELFF
TGTGCCAGCAGGCCCGGGGGGAACACCGGGGAGCTGTTTTTT
>TRBJ2-5|few|NA|TRBV20-1
CSASVAAQETQYF
TGCAGTGCTAGCGTCGCGGCCCAAGAGACCCAGTACTTC
>TRBJ2-7|few|NA|TRBV9
CASSRQSFGYYEQYF
TGTGCCAGCAGCCGACAGTCCTTTGGGTACTACGAGCAGTACTTC
>TRBJ1-2|few|NA|TRBV12-3/TRBV12-4
CASSLGGARWGYTF
TGTGCCAGCAGTTTAGGTGGGGCTAGGTGGGGCTACACCTTC
>TRBJ1-6|many|NA|TRBV7-8
CASSLLQILSYNSPLHF
TGTGCCAGCAGCTTACTACAGATCCTCTCCTATAATTCACCCCTCCACTTT
>TRBJ2-3|NA|NA|TRBV2
CAISPSVVGKISTDTQYF
TGTGCCATCAGTCCCAGTGTCGTGGGGAAAATCAGCACAGATACGCAGTATTTT
>TRBJ2-5|NA|TRBD2|TRBV15
CATSRDRGGGAETQYF
TGTGCCACCAGCAGAGATCGCGGGGGGGGAGCCGAGACCCAGTACTTC
>TRBJ2-1|NA|TRBD2|TRBV20-1
CSARDPGRATEQFF
TGCAGTGCTAGAGACCCAGGGAGGGCGACTGAGCAGTTCTTC
>TRBJ2-2|many|TRBD2|TRBV7-2
CASSPRVAGAGELFF
TGTGCCAGCAGCCCACGGGTAGCGGGAGCCGGGGAGCTGTTTTTT
>TRBJ2-2|NA|NA|TRBV4-2
CAISPGVTGELFF
TGTGCCATCAGCCCTGGGGTCACCGGGGAGCTGTTTTTT
>TRBJ2-7|NA|TRBD1|TRBV5-1
CASSVDRKTYEQYF
TGCGCCAGCAGCGTGGACAGGAAAACCTACGAGCAGTACTTC
>TRBJ2-7|few|NA|TRBV5-1
CASRREYEQYF
TGCGCCAGCAGGAGAGAGTACGAGCAGTACTTC
>TRBJ2-1|NA|TRBD1|TRBV27
CASSPPAGTGSYNEQFF
TGTGCCAGCAGTCCCCCAGCCGGGACAGGGAGCTACAATGAGCAGTTCTTC
>TRBJ2-3|many|NA|TRBV7-2
CASSLVFVAVGGDTQYF
TGTGCCAGCAGCTTAGTTTTTGTAGCGGTAGGGGGGGATACGCAGTATTTT
>TRBJ2-7|NA|TRBD2|TRBV7-8
CASSLGLAGGKITYEQYF
TGTGCCAGCAGCTTAGGCCTAGCGGGAGGAAAGATAACCTACGAGCAGTACTTC
>TRBJ2-3|few|NA|TRBV18
CASSRDGSRDTQYF
TGTGCCAGCTCACGGGACGGCTCAAGAGATACGCAGTATTTT
>TRBJ2-5|few|TRBD2|TRBV2
CASRRASGARAETQYF
TGTGCCAGCAGGCGGGCTAGCGGGGCCCGGGCGGAGACCCAGTACTTC
>TRBJ2-1|NA|NA|TRBV4-2
CASSHAGASAYNEQFF
TGTGCCAGCAGCCACGCTGGGGCTAGCGCATACAATGAGCAGTTCTTC
>TRBJ1-1|NA|NA|TRBV5-1
CASSQGSTMNTEAFF
TGCGCCAGCAGCCAGGGGAGCACTATGAACACTGAAGCTTTCTTT
>TRBJ2-7|NA|NA|TRBV4-1
CASSSRTNPYEQYF
TGCGCCAGCAGCTCGCGGACGAATCCCTACGAGCAGTACTTC
>TRBJ1-1|few|TRBD1|TRBV4-3
CASSPDRGGTEAFF
TGCGCCAGCAGCCCCGACAGGGGCGGCACTGAAGCTTTCTTT
>TRBJ2-5|NA|NA|TRBV6-2/TRBV6-3
CASLPRDQETQYF
TGTGCCAGCTTACCCCGGGATCAAGAGACCCAGTACTTC
>TRBJ1-1|many|NA|TRBV4-1
CASSFSLGPLSPEAFF
TGCGCCAGCAGTTTTTCACTGGGACCTCTAAGCCCTGAAGCTTTCTTT
>TRBJ2-1|many|NA|TRBV9
CASSPVPSIEQFF
TGTGCCAGCAGCCCCGTGCCTTCTATTGAGCAGTTCTTC
>TRBJ2-7|NA|NA|TRBV15
CATSRDPAYEQYF
TGTGCCACCAGCAGAGATCCGGCGTACGAGCAGTACTTC
>TRBJ2-1|many|TRBD2|TRBV29-1
CSAPLGLAGGPGEQFF
TGCAGCGCGCCCCTGGGACTAGCGGGAGGCCCTGGTGAGCAGTTCTTC
>TRBJ2-1|many|TRBD1|TRBV2
CASSEALGRGFNEQFF
TGTGCCAGCAGTGAAGCCCTAGGCAGGGGGTTTAATGAGCAGTTCTTC
>TRBJ1-3|NA|NA|TRBV2
CASSLGAGGNTIYF
TGTGCCAGCAGTCTCGGGGCAGGTGGAAACACCATATATTTT
>TRBJ1-1|few|NA|TRBV27
CASSSRTANTEAFF
TGTGCCAGCAGTTCCCGGACAGCGAACACTGAAGCTTTCTTT
>TRBJ2-4|NA|NA|TRBV6-5
CASSYSRILAKNIQYF
TGTGCCAGCAGTTACTCCCGTATACTAGCCAAAAACATTCAGTACTTC
>TRBJ2-5|many|NA|TRBV29-1
CSSGWGAGETQYF
TGCAGCTCCGGTTGGGGGGCCGGGGAGACCCAGTACTTC
>TRBJ2-1|few|TRBD2|TRBV3-1
CASSQSSGTSGWSIYNEQFF
TGTGCCAGCAGCCAATCGTCCGGGACTAGCGGGTGGAGCATCTACAATGAGCAGTTCTTC
>TRBJ2-2|NA|NA|TRBV3-1
CASSPRGNGELFF
TGTGCCAGCAGCCCCCGGGGGAACGGGGAGCTGTTTTTT
>TRBJ2-7|NA|TRBD1|TRBV7-9
CASSPGQGRYEQYF
TGTGCCAGCAGCCCAGGACAGGGGAGGTACGAGCAGTACTTC
>TRBJ2-7|NA|TRBD2|TRBV27
CASSSGDSYEQYF
TGTGCCAGCTCTAGCGGGGACTCCTACGAGCAGTACTTC
>TRBJ2-1|few|TRBD2|TRBV3-1
CASSPLSGRGTYNEQFF
TGTGCCAGCAGCCCCCTTTCAGGGCGGGGGACCTACAATGAGCAGTTCTTC
>TRBJ2-7|many|TRBD2|TRBV6-1
CASSLSGDMPVEQYF
TGTGCCAGCAGTCTTAGCGGGGACATGCCTGTCGAGCAGTACTTC
>TRBJ1-3|many|TRBD1|TRBV5-1
CASSPDTGGSGNTIYF
TGCGCCAGCAGCCCTGACACAGGGGGTTCTGGAAACACCATATATTTT
>TRBJ2-7|NA|NA|TRBV24-1
CATSPRGTYEQYF
TGTGCCACCAGTCCCAGGGGCACCTACGAGCAGTACTTC
>TRBJ2-3|NA|NA|TRBV7-8
CASSIRPNRHTDTQYF
TGTGCCAGCAGCATTAGACCAAACCGCCACACAGATACGCAGTATTTT
>TRBJ2-7|many|TRBD2|TRBV28
CASSYAPSGTTYEQYF
TGTGCCAGCAGTTACGCGCCAAGCGGGACTACTTACGAGCAGTACTTC
>TRBJ1-1|NA|NA|TRBV28
CASSFQGVVTEAFF
TGTGCCAGCAGTTTTCAGGGAGTAGTCACTGAAGCTTTCTTT
>TRBJ2-3|NA|NA|TRBV10-3
CAIRGDTRTDTQYF
TGTGCCATCAGAGGGGACACTCGCACAGATACGCAGTATTTT
>TRBJ1-2|few|TRBD1|TRBV2
CASSAGTGYYGYTF
TGTGCCAGCAGTGCCGGGACAGGATACTATGGCTACACCTTC
>TRBJ2-7|few|NA|TRBV7-2
CASSLAAGGGEQYF
TGTGCCAGCAGCTTAGCAGCCGGGGGCGGCGAGCAGTACTTC
>TRBJ1-5|few|NA|TRBV2
CASSGNNQPQHF
TGTGCCAGCAGTGGGAACAATCAGCCCCAGCATTTT
>TRBJ2-3|few|NA|TRBV5-1
CASSQMTDTQYF
TGCGCCAGCAGCCAGATGACAGATACGCAGTATTTT
>TRBJ2-5|few|TRBD2|TRBV13
CASSQWGTSGGRTQYF
TGTGCCAGCAGCCAGTGGGGGACTAGCGGGGGAAGGACCCAGTACTTC